This T cell receptor (beta chain) was profiled in a study of blood T cell repertoires in COVID-19. Whole-study context: The analysed material was cDNA or gDNA that came from T cells, B-cell-depleted T cells, or PBMCs.

Source study methods: By means of reference gene primer amplification, nucleated cell counts were estimated. Sequenced by immunoSEQ multiplex PCR; TCRdb stores in-frame clones only, minus some. Clone size and the V and J calls come from that table; the DNA yielded D and trimming. The data hold 150,000 to 200,000 clones, with about four fifths observed a single time. This clone occurred once. J was trimmed by 10 bases and V by 1 base; bases with no gene match: 6. The CDR3 has 15 amino acids. CDR1 is SGHDN, CDR2 FVKESK, per germline. This clonotype was obtained from an elderly woman with COVID-19, enrolled during active disease. The chain links TRBV14 to TRBJ1-6, with 8 bases fitting TRBD1. Sequencing was carried out using peripheral blood. The CDR3 nucleotides are TGTGCCAGCAGCCAAGGGACAGGGAGTAGGTCACCCCTCCACTTT. This translates into CASSQGTGSRSPLHF.